Listed here is a single T cell receptor (beta chain). Its antigen is not identified. The sample originates from a study of memory CD4+ T cells and cytomegalovirus serostatus. Study details: Of the healthy Belgian adults, roughly ten were CMV seropositive and approximately 25 seronegative. Findings and limits, study-wide: Of about 150 reported CMV TCRbeta sequences, roughly 70 were found in memory CD4+ repertoires. A US-trained random forest predicted CMV serostatus with median AUC roughly 0.91.

The CDR3 is 13 residues long. Per the germline V gene, CDR1 is GTSNPN and CDR2 is SVGIG (reference sequence). The germline V and J ends were trimmed by 2 bases and 6 bases, with 11 bases remaining between them. Original handling: After removing out-of-frame reads, around 2,100,000 distinct TCRbeta sequences remained. TCRdb's copy holds only in-frame clones and misses some; the assay was immunoSEQ multiplex PCR. V and J calls and clone size are as listed in that table; D and trimming were resolved from the DNA. The sample consists of 75,000 to 90,000 clones, around 80% of them appearing once. The sort gate was single viable CD3+CD4+CD8-CD45RO+ cells for memory CD4+ T cells.

V usage is TRBV30 and J usage is TRBJ1-5, with D possibly matching TRBD1 (5 bases). This TCR came from an adult in good health and CMV-seronegative. Source material: memory CD4+ T cells from blood. The CDR3 DNA follows: TGTGCCTGGAGTCCAGGGTATGGTCAGCCCCAGCATTTT. The encoded protein is CAWSPGYGQPQHF.